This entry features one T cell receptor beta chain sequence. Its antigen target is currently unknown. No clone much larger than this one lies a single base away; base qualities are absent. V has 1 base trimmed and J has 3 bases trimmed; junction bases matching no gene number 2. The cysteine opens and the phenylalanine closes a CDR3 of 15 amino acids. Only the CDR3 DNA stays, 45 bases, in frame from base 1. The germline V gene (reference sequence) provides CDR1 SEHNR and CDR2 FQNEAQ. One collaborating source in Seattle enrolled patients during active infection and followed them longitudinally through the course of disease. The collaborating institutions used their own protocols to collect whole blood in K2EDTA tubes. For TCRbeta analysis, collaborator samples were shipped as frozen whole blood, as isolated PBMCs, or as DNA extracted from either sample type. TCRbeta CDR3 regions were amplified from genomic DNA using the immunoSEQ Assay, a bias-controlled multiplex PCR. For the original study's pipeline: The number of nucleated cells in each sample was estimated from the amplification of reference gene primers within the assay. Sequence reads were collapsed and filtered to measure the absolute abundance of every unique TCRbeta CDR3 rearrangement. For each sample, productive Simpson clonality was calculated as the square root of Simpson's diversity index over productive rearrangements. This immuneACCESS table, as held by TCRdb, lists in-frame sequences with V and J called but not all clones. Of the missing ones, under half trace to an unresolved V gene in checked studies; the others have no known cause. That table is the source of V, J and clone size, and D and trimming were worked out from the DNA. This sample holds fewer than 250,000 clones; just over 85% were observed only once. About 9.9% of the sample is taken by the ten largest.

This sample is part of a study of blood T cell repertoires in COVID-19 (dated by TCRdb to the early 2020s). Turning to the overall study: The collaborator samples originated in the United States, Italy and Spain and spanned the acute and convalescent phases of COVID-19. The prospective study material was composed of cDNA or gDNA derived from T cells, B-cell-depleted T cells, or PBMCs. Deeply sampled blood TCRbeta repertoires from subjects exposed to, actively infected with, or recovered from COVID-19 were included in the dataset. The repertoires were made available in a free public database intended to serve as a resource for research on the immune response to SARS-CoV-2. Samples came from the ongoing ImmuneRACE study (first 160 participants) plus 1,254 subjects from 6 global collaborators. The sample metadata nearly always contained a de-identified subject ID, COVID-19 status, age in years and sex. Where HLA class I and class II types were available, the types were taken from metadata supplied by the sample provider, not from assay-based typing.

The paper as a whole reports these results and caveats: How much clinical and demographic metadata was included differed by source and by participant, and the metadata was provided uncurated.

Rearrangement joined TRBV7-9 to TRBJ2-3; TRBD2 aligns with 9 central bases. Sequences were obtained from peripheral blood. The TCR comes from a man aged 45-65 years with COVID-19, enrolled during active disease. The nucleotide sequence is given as TGTGCCAGCAGCTTAGGACTAGCGGATACAGATACGCAGTATTTT. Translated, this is CASSLGLADTDTQYF.